A selection of T cell receptor beta chains follows, all from one sample in a study of cytomegalovirus exposure and HLA in healthy donors. Profiled with immunoSEQ multiplex PCR; TCRdb holds only in-frame clones, not every one. The table lists 73,000 or so clones, around 80% of them singletons. Source material: PBMCs. The receptors shown here come from a man over 45 in good health and CMV-seronegative. The CDR3 runs from the conserved cysteine through the conserved F or W. A D gene is named only where the DNA matches it firmly. Some rows mark clone size as missing; the rest say once, few, many or name a class of expanded clone.

d_gene: TRBD2; v_gene: TRBV9; j_gene: TRBJ2-1; abundance: .; CDR3aa: CASTPLAGDHNEQFF; CDR3nt: TGTGCCAGCACCCCCCTGGCGGGAGACCACAATGAGCAGTTCTTC
d_gene: TRBD1; v_gene: TRBV6-1; j_gene: TRBJ1-1; abundance: .; CDR3aa: CASRIMTGGYTEAFF; CDR3nt: TGTGCCAGCAGGATAATGACAGGGGGTTACACTGAAGCTTTCTTT
d_gene: .; v_gene: TRBV5-4; j_gene: TRBJ1-1; abundance: .; CDR3aa: CASSSSGLNTEAFF; CDR3nt: TGTGCCAGCAGCTCCTCGGGGTTGAACACTGAAGCTTTCTTT
d_gene: .; v_gene: TRBV6-5; j_gene: TRBJ1-1; abundance: .; CDR3aa: CASNFPGNTEAFF; CDR3nt: TGTGCCAGCAACTTCCCCGGGAACACTGAAGCTTTCTTT
d_gene: TRBD2; v_gene: TRBV10-3; j_gene: TRBJ2-7; abundance: .; CDR3aa: CAISGGLAGVYEQYF; CDR3nt: TGTGCCATCAGTGGAGGACTAGCGGGAGTTTACGAGCAGTACTTC
d_gene: .; v_gene: TRBV6-1; j_gene: TRBJ2-7; abundance: .; CDR3aa: CASHVDRTYEQYF; CDR3nt: TGTGCCAGCCATGTTGACAGGACCTACGAGCAGTACTTC
d_gene: .; v_gene: TRBV6-5; j_gene: TRBJ2-5; abundance: few; CDR3aa: CASRTSSETQYF; CDR3nt: TGTGCCAGCAGAACATCCTCGGAGACCCAGTACTTC
d_gene: .; v_gene: TRBV19; j_gene: TRBJ1-5; abundance: .; CDR3aa: CASSFSAGVPQHF; CDR3nt: TGTGCCAGTAGTTTCAGCGCTGGTGTGCCCCAGCATTTT
d_gene: .; v_gene: TRBV30; j_gene: TRBJ1-5; abundance: .; CDR3aa: CAIAEQDDQPQHF; CDR3nt: TGTGCCATCGCCGAGCAGGATGACCAGCCCCAGCATTTT
d_gene: .; v_gene: TRBV6-4; j_gene: TRBJ2-5; abundance: .; CDR3aa: CASSEQGGETQYF; CDR3nt: TGTGCCAGCAGTGAACAGGGGGGGGAGACCCAGTACTTC
d_gene: TRBD2; v_gene: TRBV11-2; j_gene: TRBJ2-7; abundance: .; CDR3aa: CASSLLAGYEQYF; CDR3nt: TGTGCCAGCAGCCTCCTAGCGGGGTACGAGCAGTACTTC
d_gene: TRBD2; v_gene: TRBV2; j_gene: TRBJ2-2; abundance: .; CDR3aa: CASSNWPGGAGELFF; CDR3nt: TGTGCCAGCAGTAATTGGCCGGGGGGTGCCGGGGAGCTGTTTTTT
d_gene: TRBD1; v_gene: TRBV4-1; j_gene: TRBJ2-5; abundance: .; CDR3aa: CASSHGTGGYQETQYF; CDR3nt: TGCGCCAGCAGCCATGGGACAGGGGGTTACCAAGAGACCCAGTACTTC
d_gene: .; v_gene: TRBV9; j_gene: TRBJ1-1; abundance: .; CDR3aa: CASNPKGGSTEAFF; CDR3nt: TGTGCCAGCAACCCGAAGGGAGGGAGCACTGAAGCTTTCTTT
d_gene: .; v_gene: TRBV5-4; j_gene: TRBJ2-1; abundance: .; CDR3aa: CASSSGDTYNEQFF; CDR3nt: TGTGCCAGCAGCTCAGGGGACACATACAATGAGCAGTTCTTC
d_gene: .; v_gene: TRBV5-1; j_gene: TRBJ1-2; abundance: .; CDR3aa: CASSFPGVNGYTF; CDR3nt: TGCGCCAGCAGCTTCCCGGGGGTTAATGGCTACACCTTC